These T cell receptor beta chains were read from a single sample in a study of T cell responses to AZD1222 COVID-19 vaccine. The repertoire was sequenced with immunoSEQ multiplex PCR; TCRdb's copy has only in-frame clones and lacks some. Counted here are 250,000 to 300,000 clones, 94% occurring once; the ten biggest clones make up around 0.6%. This sample comprised peripheral blood, obtained 28 days after the second AZD1222 dose. These TCRs come from an adult who received the AZD1222 COVID-19 vaccine. The CDR3 runs from the conserved cysteine through the conserved F or W. The D gene is left open where the match is weak. Clone size is stated in some rows and not others, as once, few, many or a class when expanded.

v_call	j_call	d_call	clone_size	cdr3_aa	cdr3_nt
TRBV28	TRBJ2-7	.	.	CASTTHPYEQYF	TGTGCCAGCACCACCCACCCCTACGAGCAGTACTTC
TRBV5-1	TRBJ1-2	.	.	CASSPQWGGDGYTF	TGCGCCAGCAGCCCGCAGTGGGGTGGAGACGGCTACACCTTC
TRBV10-3	TRBJ2-1	TRBD2	.	CAISEWASGSWHEQFF	TGTGCCATCAGTGAGTGGGCTAGCGGGAGCTGGCACGAGCAGTTCTTC
TRBV28	TRBJ1-2	.	.	CATINVRHYGYTF	TGTGCCACCATAAACGTGAGGCACTATGGCTACACCTTC
TRBV11-2	TRBJ1-5	.	.	CASSLDLGAGQPQHF	TGTGCCAGCAGCTTAGACTTGGGGGCAGGTCAGCCCCAGCATTTT
TRBV3-1/TRBV3-2	TRBJ1-5	.	.	CASSQEGFGNQPQHF	TGTGCCAGCAGCCAAGAGGGGTTTGGTAATCAGCCCCAGCATTTT
TRBV6-5	TRBJ2-7	TRBD1	.	CASSSRDRGPYEQYF	TGTGCCAGCAGTTCCCGGGACAGGGGACCCTACGAGCAGTACTTC
TRBV7-6	TRBJ2-7	.	once	CASSRGDSYEQYF	TGTGCCAGCAGCAGAGGGGACTCCTACGAGCAGTACTTC
TRBV2	TRBJ2-7	TRBD2	.	CASMAGGPSEQYF	TGTGCCAGCATGGCGGGGGGGCCTTCCGAGCAGTACTTC
TRBV4-1	TRBJ2-3	.	.	CASSRSTLLDTQYF	TGCGCCAGCAGCCGAAGTACCCTCCTAGATACGCAGTATTTT
TRBV15	TRBJ1-4	.	.	CATSPGQGRVSTNEKLFF	TGTGCCACCAGCCCGGGCCAAGGCAGGGTGTCAACTAATGAAAAACTGTTTTTT
TRBV9	TRBJ2-1	TRBD2	.	CASSVRSGSENEQFF	TGTGCCAGCAGCGTCCGTAGCGGGAGCGAGAATGAGCAGTTCTTC
TRBV28	TRBJ2-1	.	.	CASSAPQGRSYNEQFF	TGTGCCAGCAGCGCTCCCCAGGGGCGCTCCTACAATGAGCAGTTCTTC
TRBV4-1	TRBJ2-1	TRBD2	.	CASSFGGSSYNEQFF	TGCGCCAGCTCATTCGGGGGGAGCTCCTACAATGAGCAGTTCTTC
TRBV27	TRBJ1-6	.	.	CASSLSGDSPLHF	TGTGCCAGCAGTTTATCAGGGGATTCACCCCTCCACTTT
TRBV11-3	TRBJ2-1	.	.	CASSRVRGEEQFF	TGTGCCAGCAGCCGAGTACGGGGTGAGGAGCAGTTCTTC
TRBV28	TRBJ2-5	.	.	CASSLVGKETQYF	TGTGCCAGCAGTTTGGTTGGGAAAGAGACCCAGTACTTC
TRBV7-6	TRBJ1-3	.	.	CASSLVAPSVFSGNTIYF	TGTGCCAGCAGCTTAGTTGCGCCCTCAGTCTTCTCTGGAAACACCATATATTTT
TRBV7-8	TRBJ1-6	.	.	CASRGLGVRTPLHF	TGTGCCAGCCGGGGGCTTGGAGTCAGGACACCCCTCCACTTT
TRBV7-9	TRBJ1-1	.	.	CASSLTTGNTEAFF	TGTGCCAGCAGCTTAACTACGGGGAACACTGAAGCTTTCTTT
TRBV15	TRBJ1-4	TRBD1	.	CATSSRRTGTTNEKLFF	TGTGCCACCAGCAGCAGAAGGACAGGGACCACTAATGAAAAACTGTTTTTT
TRBV20-1	TRBJ2-7	.	.	CSAIRGGEQYF	TGCAGTGCTATAAGAGGGGGCGAGCAGTACTTC
TRBV19	TRBJ1-4	TRBD1	.	CASSPDRWREKLFF	TGTGCCAGTAGTCCGGACAGGTGGCGCGAAAAACTGTTTTTT
TRBV6-6	TRBJ2-5	.	.	CASGRETQYF	TGTGCCAGCGGACGAGAGACCCAGTACTTC
TRBV28	TRBJ2-7	.	few	CASSLTQGPPYEQYF	TGTGCCAGCAGTTTGACACAGGGTCCCCCCTACGAGCAGTACTTC
TRBV7-6	TRBJ2-7	.	.	CASSLEPGVLVEQYF	TGTGCCAGCAGCTTAGAACCGGGTGTATTGGTCGAGCAGTACTTC
TRBV2	TRBJ1-2	.	once	CASRGTSGSAGYTF	TGTGCCAGCAGGGGGACATCGGGGAGTGCAGGCTACACCTTC
TRBV12-3/TRBV12-4	TRBJ2-1	.	.	CASSLPAVGQFF	TGTGCCAGCAGTCTCCCCGCCGTTGGGCAGTTCTTC
TRBV28	TRBJ1-1	.	.	CASSSHEAFF	TGTGCCAGCAGCAGCCATGAAGCTTTCTTT
TRBV11-2	TRBJ2-7	.	few	CASSTLSYEQYF	TGTGCCAGCAGCACCCTCTCCTACGAGCAGTACTTC
TRBV7-3	TRBJ2-1	.	.	CASRVDNSYNEQFF	TGTGCCAGCCGGGTGGACAACTCCTACAATGAGCAGTTCTTC
TRBV5-1	TRBJ1-2	.	.	CASSSPTGGYTF	TGCGCCAGCAGCTCCCCGACTGGGGGCTACACCTTC
TRBV2	TRBJ2-6	.	.	CASSPGRLTGANVLTF	TGTGCCAGCAGCCCGGGACGGTTGACTGGGGCCAACGTCCTGACTTTC
TRBV28	TRBJ1-6	TRBD1	.	CASSLSWTGGYNSPLHF	TGTGCCAGCAGTTTATCCTGGACAGGCGGCTATAATTCACCCCTCCACTTT
TRBV28	TRBJ1-1	TRBD1	.	CASSLPGGENTEAFF	TGTGCCAGCAGTTTACCAGGGGGCGAGAACACTGAAGCTTTCTTT
TRBV28	TRBJ1-2	.	.	CASNTGLGYGYTF	TGTGCCAGCAATACAGGGCTGGGCTATGGCTACACCTTC
TRBV7-2	TRBJ1-5	.	.	CASSFNGQPQHF	TGTGCCAGCAGCTTCAACGGTCAGCCCCAGCATTTT
TRBV9	TRBJ1-2	TRBD1	.	CASSVGGGGYTF	TGTGCCAGCAGCGTTGGAGGGGGCGGCTACACCTTC
TRBV4-2	TRBJ1-3	.	.	CASSQEGRISGNTIYF	TGTGCCAGCAGCCAAGAAGGGCGGATCTCTGGAAACACCATATATTTT
TRBV2	TRBJ1-1	.	.	CASSEGNRRTEAFF	TGTGCCAGCAGTGAGGGGAACCGGCGGACTGAAGCTTTCTTT
TRBV2	TRBJ1-2	.	.	CAVLKGVRYGYTF	TGTGCTGTCCTGAAGGGTGTGAGGTATGGCTACACCTTC
TRBV7-9	TRBJ2-5	.	once	CASSRGLGEPETQYF	TGTGCCAGCAGCCGGGGACTCGGGGAACCGGAGACCCAGTACTTC
TRBV6-1	TRBJ1-1	.	.	CASSGRLNTEAFF	TGTGCCAGCAGTGGACGGTTGAACACTGAAGCTTTCTTT
TRBV27	TRBJ2-7	TRBD1	.	CASSTRDRGNEQYF	TGTGCCAGCAGTACCCGGGACAGGGGGAACGAGCAGTACTTC
TRBV6-5	TRBJ1-6	.	.	CASSPGRYNSPLHF	TGTGCCAGCAGTCCTGGTCGGTATAATTCACCCCTCCACTTT
TRBV28	TRBJ2-2	.	few	CATRDQRFTGELFF	TGTGCCACCAGGGACCAGAGATTCACCGGGGAGCTGTTTTTT
TRBV15	TRBJ1-4	TRBD1	.	CATSRTGQINEKLFF	TGTGCCACCAGCAGAACGGGACAGATTAATGAAAAACTGTTTTTT
TRBV15	TRBJ1-1	.	.	CATSRRRGGENTEAFF	TGTGCCACCAGCAGGCGGCGGGGGGGCGAGAACACTGAAGCTTTCTTT
TRBV28	TRBJ1-3	.	.	CASSDSRSGNTIYF	TGTGCCAGCAGTGACAGCCGCTCTGGAAACACCATATATTTT